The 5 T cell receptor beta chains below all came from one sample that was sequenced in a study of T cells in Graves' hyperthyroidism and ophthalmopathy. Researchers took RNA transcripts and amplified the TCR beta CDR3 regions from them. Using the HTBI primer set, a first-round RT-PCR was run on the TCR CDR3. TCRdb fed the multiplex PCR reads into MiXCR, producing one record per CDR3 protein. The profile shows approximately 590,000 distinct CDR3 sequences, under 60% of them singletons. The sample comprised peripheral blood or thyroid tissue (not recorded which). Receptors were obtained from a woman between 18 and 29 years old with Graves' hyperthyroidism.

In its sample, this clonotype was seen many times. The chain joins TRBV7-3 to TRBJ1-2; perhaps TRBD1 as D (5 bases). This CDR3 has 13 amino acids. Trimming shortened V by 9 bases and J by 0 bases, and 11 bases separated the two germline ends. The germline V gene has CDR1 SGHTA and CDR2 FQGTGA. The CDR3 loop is CASRGSANYGYTF. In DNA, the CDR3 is TGTGCCAGTCGGGGCTCTGCTAACTATGGCTACACCTTC.

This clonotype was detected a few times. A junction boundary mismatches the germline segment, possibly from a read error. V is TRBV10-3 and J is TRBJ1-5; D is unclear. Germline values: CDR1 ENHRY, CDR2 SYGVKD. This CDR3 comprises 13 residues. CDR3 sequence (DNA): TGTGCCAGCAGTGGCCTAGGGAATCAGCCCCAGCATTTT. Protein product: CASSGLGNQPQHF.

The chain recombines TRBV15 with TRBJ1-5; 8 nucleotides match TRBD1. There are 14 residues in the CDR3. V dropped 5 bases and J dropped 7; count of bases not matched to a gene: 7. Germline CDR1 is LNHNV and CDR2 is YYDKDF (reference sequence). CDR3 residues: CATSPGQGGQPQHF. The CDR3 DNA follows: TGTGCCACCAGCCCAGGACAGGGCGGGCAGCCCCAGCATTTT.

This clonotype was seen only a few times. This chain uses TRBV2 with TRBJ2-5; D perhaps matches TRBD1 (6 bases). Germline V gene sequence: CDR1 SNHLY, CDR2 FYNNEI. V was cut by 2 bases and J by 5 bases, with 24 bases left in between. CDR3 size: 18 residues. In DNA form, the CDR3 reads TGTGCCAGCAGTGAATCTCGATCGGGACATTTGGTTGGGGAGACCCAGTACTTC. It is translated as CASSESRSGHLVGETQYF.

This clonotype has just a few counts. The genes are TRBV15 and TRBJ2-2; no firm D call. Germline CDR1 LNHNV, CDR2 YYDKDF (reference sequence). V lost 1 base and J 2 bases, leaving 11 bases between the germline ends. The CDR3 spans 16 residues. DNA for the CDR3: TGTGCCACCAGCAGAGTACCCAGGCCAAACACCGGGGAGCTGTTTTTT. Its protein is CATSRVPRPNTGELFF.